In this sample, the clone carrying this T cell receptor (beta chain) turned up once. Its target is unknown. Other DNA sequences in the same sample also yield this CDR3. Clones were sequenced by immunoSEQ multiplex PCR, and TCRdb holds only the in-frame ones, with some missing. Of 87,000 or so clones detected, less than 85% appear once; the ten largest clones hold about 17%. The data stem from a study of Ad26.COV2.S vaccination and SARS-CoV-2 variants. This CDR3 is built from 12 residues. Germline V gene data show CDR1 as MNHEY and CDR2 as SVGEGT. V gave up 0 bases and J gave up 7 bases, with 7 bases separating them. General observations from the study: Participants given vaccine showed non-spike TCR breadth similar to that of placebo recipients. Vaccine recipients surpassed placebo recipients in spike-specific TCR breadth. Spike-specific responses of CD8+ and CD4+ T cells were reported to display substantial breadth after vaccination.

This TCR came from a human donor who had recovered from COVID-19. V gene TRBV6-2 or TRBV6-3 combines with J gene TRBJ2-7; D is unresolved. The source material was peripheral blood, sampled after recovery from COVID-19. In DNA, the CDR3 is TGTGCCAGCAGTTACTCGATTCGGGAGCAGTACTTC. Amino acids: CASSYSIREQYF.